The 7 T cell receptor beta chains below were found in one sample sequenced in a study of shared clonotypes between healthy human individuals. Profiling relied on immunoSEQ multiplex PCR, and the TCRdb table lists in-frame clones only, not all of them. The table shows over a million clones, with about 84% occurring only once. The sample comprised memory CD4+ T cells from PBMCs. Sample subset: CD45RA-negative fraction. These receptors came from a man younger than 35 in good health. Some clones in this sample may be carry-over from other donors' samples.

This CDR3 reads CSGGTGRRADTQYF. Here the CDR3 DNA reads TGCAGCGGGGGGACAGGGAGGAGGGCAGATACGCAGTATTTT. The chain links TRBV29-1 to TRBJ2-3; 9 nucleotides align to TRBD1. Germline CDR1 reads SQVTM; CDR2 reads ANQGSEA. J was trimmed by 4 bases and V by 7 bases; bases with no gene match: 9. This CDR3 contains 14 residues.

The chain uses TRBV5-1 and TRBJ2-7, with 8 bases identical to TRBD2. Germline V gene lookup returns CDR1 SGHRS and CDR2 YFSETQ. V lost 4 bases to trimming and J lost 3 bases; unmatched junction nucleotides: 9. CDR3 length equals 15 residues. The CDR3 loop is CASSVTSGSYYEQYF. Here the CDR3 DNA reads TGCGCCAGCAGCGTAACTAGCGGATCCTACTACGAGCAGTACTTC.

The chain joins TRBV29-1 to TRBJ1-6, with D unresolved. V lost 4 bases to trimming and J lost 9 bases, with 13 bases between them. Per germline, CDR1 SQVTM and CDR2 ANQGSEA. CDR3 length: 13 residues. CDR3 protein: CSVVETASSPLHF. Here the CDR3 DNA reads TGCAGCGTTGTTGAGACTGCGAGTTCACCCCTCCACTTT.

The chain recombines TRBV28 with TRBJ2-5; D is ambiguous. Germline V lookup: CDR1 MDHEN, CDR2 SYDVKM. There are 11 residues in the CDR3. The germline V and J ends were trimmed by 10 bases and 5 bases, with 11 bases remaining between them. CDR3 loop: CATARAETQYF. CDR3 DNA: TGTGCCACAGCACGGGCGGAGACCCAGTACTTC.

J is TRBJ2-7 and V is TRBV6-5; TRBD2 might be the D (5 bases). Between the trimmed V and J ends, which lost 0 bases and 0 bases, there was a span of 9 bases. The CDR3 consists of 15 residues. Germline values: CDR1 MNHEY, CDR2 SVGAGI. The CDR3 bases are TGTGCCAGCAGTTACTCGGGCGGGTTCTCCTACGAGCAGTACTTC. As protein: CASSYSGGFSYEQYF.

This clone occurred once. The J gene is TRBJ2-7, the V gene TRBV2; D call uncertain. The V gene lost 7 bases and the J gene lost 3 bases, with 7 bases spanning the gap. Germline V gene sequence: CDR1 SNHLY, CDR2 FYNNEI. This CDR3 has 11 residues. The CDR3 spells CASMSGYEQYF. CDR3 nucleotide sequence: TGTGCCAGCATGTCGGGCTACGAGCAGTACTTC.

The chain uses TRBV28 and TRBJ1-4; D not resolved. Germline assignment: CDR1 MDHEN and CDR2 SYDVKM. The CDR3 runs 15 residues. With 5 bases removed from V and 0 bases from J, the gap between germline ends came to 10 bases. The CDR3 DNA sequence: TGTGCCAGCAGTCCTGGACTTTCAACTAATGAAAAACTGTTTTTT. Residues: CASSPGLSTNEKLFF.